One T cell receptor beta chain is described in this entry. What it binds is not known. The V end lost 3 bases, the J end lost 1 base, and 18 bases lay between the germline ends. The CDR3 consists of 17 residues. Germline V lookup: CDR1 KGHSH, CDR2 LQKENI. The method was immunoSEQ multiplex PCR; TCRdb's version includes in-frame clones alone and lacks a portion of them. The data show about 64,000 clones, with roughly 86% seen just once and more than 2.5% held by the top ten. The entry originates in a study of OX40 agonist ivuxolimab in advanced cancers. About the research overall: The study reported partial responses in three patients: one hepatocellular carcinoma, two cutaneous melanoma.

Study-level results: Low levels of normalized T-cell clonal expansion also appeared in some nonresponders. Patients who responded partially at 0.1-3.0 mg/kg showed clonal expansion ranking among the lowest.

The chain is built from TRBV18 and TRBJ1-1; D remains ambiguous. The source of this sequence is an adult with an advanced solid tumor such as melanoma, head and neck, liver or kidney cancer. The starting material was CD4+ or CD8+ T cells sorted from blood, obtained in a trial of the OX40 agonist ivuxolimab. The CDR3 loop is CASSPFTLTGGNTEAFF. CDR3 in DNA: TGTGCCAGCTCACCCTTTACCTTAACGGGAGGGAACACTGAAGCTTTCTTT.